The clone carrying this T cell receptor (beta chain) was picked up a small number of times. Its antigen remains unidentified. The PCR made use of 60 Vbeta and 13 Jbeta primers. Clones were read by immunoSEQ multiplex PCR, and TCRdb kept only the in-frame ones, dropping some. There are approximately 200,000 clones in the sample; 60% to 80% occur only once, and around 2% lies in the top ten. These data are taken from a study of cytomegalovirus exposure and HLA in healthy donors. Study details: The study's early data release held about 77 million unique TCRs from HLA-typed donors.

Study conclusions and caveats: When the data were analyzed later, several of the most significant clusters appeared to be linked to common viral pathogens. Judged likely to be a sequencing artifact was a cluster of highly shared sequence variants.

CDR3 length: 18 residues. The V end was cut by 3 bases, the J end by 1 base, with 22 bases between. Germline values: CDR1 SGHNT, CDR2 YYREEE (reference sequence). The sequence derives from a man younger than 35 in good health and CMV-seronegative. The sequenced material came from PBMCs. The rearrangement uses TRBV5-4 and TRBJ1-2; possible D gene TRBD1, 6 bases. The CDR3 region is CASSYADRPSPDNYGYTF. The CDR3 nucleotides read TGTGCCAGCAGCTATGCAGACAGGCCGAGTCCTGATAACTATGGCTACACCTTC.